Listed below are T cell receptor beta chains from one sample, sequenced in a study of T cell repertoires in cytomegalovirus infection. TCRdb reprocessed the reads via MiXCR and lists one record per CDR3 protein. The sample holds some 68,000 distinct CDR3 sequences; approximately 22% are singletons and the top ten take roughly three quarters. For these TCRs, the target antigens are not known. Sequencing input: PBMCs, sequenced either directly or after in vitro stimulation (not recorded which). These receptors were collected from a human donor in good health (CMV status not recorded). Some clones in this sample may be carry-over from other donors' samples. CDR3s include the opening cysteine and the closing phenylalanine or tryptophan. The D gene is left open where the match is weak. Only part of the rows carry a size: once, few, many, or a class if the clone is expanded.

v_gene: TRBV29-1; j_gene: TRBJ2-1; d_gene: -; abundance: -; CDR3aa: CSVEGTNYNEQFF; CDR3nt: TGCAGCGTTGAGGGGACAAATTACAATGAGCAGTTCTTC
v_gene: TRBV5-6; j_gene: TRBJ2-1; d_gene: TRBD2; abundance: few; CDR3aa: CASSPAGLQKWVEQFF; CDR3nt: TGTGCCAGCAGCCCGGCGGGACTACAAAAATGGGTTGAGCAGTTCTTC
v_gene: TRBV7-2; j_gene: TRBJ2-1; d_gene: -; abundance: many; CDR3aa: CASSGRWGEQFF; CDR3nt: TGTGCCAGCAGCGGAAGGTGGGGTGAGCAGTTCTTC
v_gene: TRBV7-8; j_gene: TRBJ1-6; d_gene: -; abundance: many; CDR3aa: CASSSTNNSPLHF; CDR3nt: TGTGCCAGCAGCTCAACTAATAATTCACCCCTCCACTTT
v_gene: TRBV3-1; j_gene: TRBJ2-7; d_gene: -; abundance: -; CDR3aa: CASSQEYEQYF; CDR3nt: TGTGCCAGCAGCCAAGAGTACGAGCAGTACTTC
v_gene: TRBV6-5; j_gene: TRBJ2-7; d_gene: -; abundance: -; CDR3aa: CASSYSNGQSYEQYF; CDR3nt: TGTGCCAGCAGTTACTCGAACGGACAGTCTTACGAGCAGTACTTC
v_gene: TRBV20-1; j_gene: TRBJ1-1; d_gene: TRBD1; abundance: -; CDR3aa: CSAPPHGTVEAFF; CDR3nt: TGCAGTGCTCCCCCTCACGGGACAGTTGAAGCTTTCTTT
v_gene: TRBV7-2; j_gene: TRBJ2-5; d_gene: -; abundance: many; CDR3aa: CASSTTTEYQETQYF; CDR3nt: TGTGCCAGCAGCACCACGACAGAGTACCAAGAGACCCAGTACTTC
v_gene: TRBV27; j_gene: TRBJ2-2; d_gene: -; abundance: -; CDR3aa: CASSFVLPTGELFF; CDR3nt: TGTGCCAGCAGTTTTGTGCTGCCAACCGGGGAGCTGTTTTTT
v_gene: TRBV11-1; j_gene: TRBJ1-1; d_gene: -; abundance: few; CDR3aa: CASSPRRLDTEAFF; CDR3nt: TGTGCCAGCAGCCCAAGACGTCTCGACACTGAAGCTTTCTTT
v_gene: TRBV6-8; j_gene: TRBJ2-1; d_gene: TRBD1; abundance: -; CDR3aa: CASSAGTGRYNEQFF; CDR3nt: TGTGCCAGCAGCGCCGGGACAGGCCGCTACAATGAGCAGTTCTTC
v_gene: TRBV4-1; j_gene: TRBJ2-1; d_gene: TRBD2; abundance: few; CDR3aa: CASSQDRGGEQFF; CDR3nt: TGCGCCAGCAGCCAAGATCGGGGAGGGGAGCAGTTCTTC
v_gene: TRBV29-1; j_gene: TRBJ1-1; d_gene: TRBD1; abundance: -; CDR3aa: CSVAAGGAWTEAFF; CDR3nt: TGCAGCGTCGCCGCAGGGGGCGCGTGGACTGAAGCTTTCTTT
v_gene: TRBV28; j_gene: TRBJ2-5; d_gene: -; abundance: few; CDR3aa: CASSGPARETQYF; CDR3nt: TGTGCCAGCAGCGGGCCTGCTAGGGAGACCCAGTACTTC
v_gene: TRBV7-3; j_gene: TRBJ2-7; d_gene: TRBD2; abundance: many; CDR3aa: CASSLGAGPYEQYF; CDR3nt: TGTGCCAGCAGCTTAGGAGCGGGACCCTACGAGCAGTACTTC
v_gene: TRBV11-3; j_gene: TRBJ2-1; d_gene: TRBD2; abundance: few; CDR3aa: CASSFRAGAGGEQFF; CDR3nt: TGTGCCAGCAGTTTTAGAGCCGGAGCGGGAGGTGAGCAGTTCTTC
v_gene: TRBV7-2; j_gene: TRBJ1-1; d_gene: -; abundance: many; CDR3aa: CASSSGQPNTEAFF; CDR3nt: TGTGCCAGCAGCTCAGGACAGCCGAACACTGAAGCTTTCTTT
v_gene: TRBV7-2; j_gene: TRBJ2-3; d_gene: TRBD1; abundance: -; CDR3aa: CASSTRTGFRTTKSTDTQYF; CDR3nt: TGTGCCAGCTCCACCCGGACAGGTTTTCGTACGACCAAAAGCACAGATACGCAGTATTTT
v_gene: TRBV6-2/TRBV6-3; j_gene: TRBJ2-1; d_gene: -; abundance: -; CDR3aa: CASSYRGYNEQFF; CDR3nt: TGTGCCAGCAGTTACCGGGGCTACAATGAGCAGTTCTTC
v_gene: TRBV7-2; j_gene: TRBJ2-6; d_gene: -; abundance: many; CDR3aa: CASSLSGSSGANVLTF; CDR3nt: TGTGCCAGCAGCTTATCCGGATCATCTGGGGCCAACGTCCTGACTTTC
v_gene: TRBV7-2; j_gene: TRBJ2-2; d_gene: TRBD2; abundance: -; CDR3aa: CASSFSRTSGAGELFF; CDR3nt: TGTGCCAGCAGCTTTTCTCGGACTAGCGGGGCCGGGGAGCTGTTTTTT
v_gene: TRBV6-8; j_gene: TRBJ1-2; d_gene: -; abundance: -; CDR3aa: CASRNRDTDNYGYTF; CDR3nt: TGTGCCAGCAGAAACCGGGACACTGATAACTATGGCTACACCTTC
v_gene: TRBV7-6; j_gene: TRBJ2-1; d_gene: TRBD2; abundance: -; CDR3aa: CASSLWLADNEQFF; CDR3nt: TGTGCCAGCAGCTTGTGGCTAGCGGACAATGAGCAGTTCTTC
v_gene: TRBV5-4; j_gene: TRBJ2-3; d_gene: TRBD2; abundance: few; CDR3aa: CASSIRAGGTDTQYF; CDR3nt: TGTGCCAGCAGCATAAGAGCGGGAGGCACAGATACGCAGTATTTT